The next 25 T cell receptor beta chains were all read from a single sample in a study of CD8+ T cells in alopecia areata. Following RNA extraction, reverse transcription yielded cDNA that acted as the sequencing template. Sequencing used immunoSEQ multiplex PCR; TCRdb keeps in-frame clones, though not all of them. The sample shows about 200,000 clones, roughly 64% of them seen only once. Stated treatment: oral pan-JAK inhibitor, 5-10 mg twice daily. The material sequenced was CD4+ T cells sorted from blood, taken at week 24, from a patient treated with tofacitinib. The receptors originated from a human donor with alopecia areata.

The J gene is TRBJ2-3, the V gene TRBV2; TRBD2 matches 15 bases. V lost 8 bases and J lost 2; bases outside the gene matches: 11. Germline CDR1 is SNHLY and CDR2 is FYNNEI. The length of the CDR3 is 18 residues. CDR3 in amino acids: CASEPGGTSGGFTDTQYF. CDR3 DNA: TGTGCCAGCGAGCCTGGAGGGACTAGCGGGGGGTTCACAGATACGCAGTATTTT.

The chain has TRBV29-1 and TRBJ2-7; the match to TRBD1 covers 8 bases. Germline-derived CDR1 and CDR2 are SQVTM and ANQGSEA. The length of the CDR3 is 13 residues. V was clipped by 5 bases and J by 4 bases; unmatched bases: 7. The CDR3 here is CSVNGQGAYEQYF. Written as DNA, the CDR3 is TGCAGCGTTAATGGACAGGGAGCTTACGAGCAGTACTTC.

The chain has TRBV29-1 and TRBJ2-3; the D gene is possibly TRBD1 (5 bases). Looked up from germline, CDR1 is SQVTM and CDR2 is ANQGSEA. V was pared by 5 bases and J by 9 bases, with 15 bases between. This CDR3 is 12 amino acids long. Here the CDR3 DNA reads TGCAGCGTTCTGCAGGGTTCGCAAACGCAGTATTTT. Protein: CSVLQGSQTQYF.

Comment on this clone: Other DNA sequences within the sample encode an identical CDR3. V is TRBV29-1 and J is TRBJ2-5; 7 nucleotides line up with TRBD2. With the DNA end fitting TRBJ2-7 better, the J assignment may be wrong. The CDR3 is made up of 12 amino acids. The germline gives CDR1 SQVTM, CDR2 ANQGSEA. The CDR3 spells CSVGGGTYEQYF. CDR3 DNA sequence: TGCAGCGTTGGGGGGGGAACCTACGAGCAGTACTTC.

This sequence joins TRBV27 and TRBJ2-6; TRBD1 is a possible D gene (5 bases). V lost 6 bases and J 0 bases, leaving 9 bases between the germline ends. This CDR3 has 15 amino acids. The germline V gene has CDR1 MNHEY and CDR2 SMNVEV (reference sequence). The CDR3 DNA reads as TGTGCCAGCAGCTCAACAGGCTCTGGGGCCAACGTCCTGACTTTC. This sequence encodes CASSSTGSGANVLTF.

The gene calls are TRBV18 and TRBJ2-3; D not certain. V lost 6 bases and J 5 bases, leaving 12 bases between the germline ends. Germline CDR1 is KGHSH and CDR2 is LQKENI. The CDR3 loop spans 13 amino acids. The CDR3 sequence: CASSLKVEDTQYF. For the CDR3, the DNA is TGTGCCAGCTCGTTGAAGGTCGAAGATACGCAGTATTTT. Complete variable domain (other parts from reference TRBV18 and TRBJ2-3): NAGVMQNPRHLVRRRGQEARLRCSPMKGHSHVYWYRQLPEEGLKFMVYLQKENIIDESGMPKERFSAEFPKEGPSILRIQQVVRGDSAAYFCASSLKVEDTQYFGPGTRLTVL.

The genes are TRBV7-9 and TRBJ1-2; TRBD1 matches at 8 bases. Unmatched junction bases numbered 11, after V lost 10 bases and J lost 7 bases. CDR1 is SEHNR and CDR2 is FQNEAQ in the germline V gene (reference sequence). This CDR3 has 13 residues. CDR3 protein: CATRQGLSFGYTF. As DNA, the CDR3 is TGTGCCACCCGACAGGGGCTCTCGTTTGGCTACACCTTC.

This clone turned up a few times. The chain combines TRBV4-3 with TRBJ2-1; D may correspond to TRBD1 or TRBD2 (5 bases each). Germline loops: CDR1 LGHNA, CDR2 YSLEER. V lost 1 base and J 4 bases, leaving 14 bases between the germline ends. The CDR3 runs to 16 residues. CDR3 DNA: TGCGCCAGCAGCCAAGTAGGGACGGACGGGTACAATGAGCAGTTCTTC. It yields the protein CASSQVGTDGYNEQFF.

This chain connects TRBV7-3 to TRBJ1-1, with D uncertain. CDR3 length equals 13 residues. The V end lost 4 bases, the J end lost 3 bases, and 9 bases lay between the germline ends. CDR1 is SGHTA and CDR2 is FQGTGA in the germline V gene. CDR3 protein: CASSSSRDTEAFF. The CDR3 DNA reads TGTGCCAGCAGCTCGAGTCGGGACACTGAAGCTTTCTTT.

This clone was observed at least ten times. V is TRBV7-2 and J is TRBJ1-5; D is uncertain. CDR3 size: 15 residues. CDR1 and CDR2 (germline): SGHTA, FQGNSA. Trimming removed 1 base from V and 0 bases from J, with 7 bases in between. CDR3 residues: CASSLGHASNQPQHF. The DNA of the CDR3 is TGTGCCAGCAGCTTAGGGCACGCTAGCAATCAGCCCCAGCATTTT.

The chain links TRBV4-3 to TRBJ1-5, with D tentatively TRBD1 (6 bases). Germline CDR1 and CDR2: LGHNA and YSLEER. CDR3 length: 15 residues. V gave up 0 bases and J gave up 6 bases, with 12 bases separating them. CDR3 sequence reads: CASSQDLTGTQPQHF. In DNA, the CDR3 is TGCGCCAGCAGCCAAGATCTTACAGGGACTCAGCCCCAGCATTTT.

The V and J genes are TRBV2 and TRBJ1-6, with D perhaps TRBD1 (6 bases). This CDR3 is built from 12 residues. Per germline, CDR1 SNHLY and CDR2 FYNNEI. V was trimmed by 7 bases and J by 5 bases, leaving 6 bases between them. DNA for the CDR3: TGTGCCAGCAAGGGGGATAATTCACCCCTCCACTTT. Amino acids: CASKGDNSPLHF.

This clone appeared once. The chain combines TRBV30 with TRBJ2-2; D is uncertain. Germline CDR1 and CDR2: GTSNPN and SVGIG (reference sequence). The CDR3 runs to 12 residues. Deletions cut 1 base from V and 7 bases from J, with 7 bases between. The CDR3 DNA reads as TGTGCCTGGAGTGCGTTGGGCGGGGAGCTGTTTTTT. Translation gives CAWSALGGELFF.

J is TRBJ1-2 and V is TRBV7-2; D is unresolved. The CDR3 has 13 residues. Deletions cut 5 bases from V and 8 bases from J, with 15 bases between. Germline V gene data show CDR1 as SGHTA and CDR2 as FQGNSA. Here the CDR3 DNA reads TGTGCCAGCAGCGTAGACCCCATTAAGGGCTACACCTTC. Residues: CASSVDPIKGYTF.

V gene TRBV10-3 combines with J gene TRBJ2-3; 10 bases agree with TRBD1. This CDR3 region has 15 residues. V was pared by 6 bases and J by 4 bases, with 7 bases of the junction left unmatched. Germline loops: CDR1 ENHRY, CDR2 SYGVKD. The CDR3 is CAISLRDRGSDTQYF. The CDR3 bases are TGTGCCATCAGCCTCCGGGACAGGGGCTCAGATACGCAGTATTTT.

J is TRBJ2-3 and V is TRBV7-8; D unclear. CDR1 is SGHVS, CDR2 FQNEAQ, per germline. This CDR3 has 14 amino acids. V was trimmed by 2 bases and J by 2 bases, leaving 8 bases between them. The CDR3 nucleotides are TGTGCCAGCAGCTTAAACGGGCACACAGATACGCAGTATTTT. Translation gives CASSLNGHTDTQYF.

The rearrangement uses TRBV7-2 and TRBJ2-7, with TRBD2 identical over 8 bases. Germline values: CDR1 SGHTA, CDR2 FQGNSA. V lost 1 base, J lost 2 bases, and 7 bases stayed unmatched. This CDR3 is 16 amino acids long. The CDR3 spells CASSLVHSGATYEQYF. The CDR3 DNA reads as TGTGCCAGCAGCTTAGTCCATAGCGGGGCCACCTACGAGCAGTACTTC. The full variable domain, with the rest looked up from reference TRBV7-2 and TRBJ2-7, is GAGVSQSPSNKVTEKGKDVELRCDPISGHTALYWYRQSLGQGLEFLIYFQGNSAPDKSGLPSDRFSAERTGGSVSTLTIQRTQQEDSAVYLCASSLVHSGATYEQYFGPGTRLTVT.

This sequence joins TRBV6-6 and TRBJ2-7; possibly TRBD2 for D (6 bases). The CDR3 is 13 residues long. CDR1 and CDR2 (germline): MNHNY, SVGAGI (reference sequence). Trimming removed 6 bases at V and 2 bases at J, with 11 bases between. CDR3 DNA: TGTGCCAGCAGCGGGACTCAAACCTACGAGCAGTACTTC. It translates to CASSGTQTYEQYF.

The J gene is TRBJ1-2, the V gene TRBV6-5; D gene ambiguous. The CDR3 is made up of 15 amino acids. The V and J ends lost 2 bases and 3 bases respectively, with 13 bases between them. CDR1 and CDR2 (germline): MNHEY, SVGAGI. In DNA, the CDR3 is TGTGCCAGCAGTTACCGGACCCCTCGGTACTATGGCTACACCTTC. Amino acids: CASSYRTPRYYGYTF.

The chain joins TRBV15 to TRBJ2-5, with D possibly matching TRBD1 (6 bases). The V gene lost 8 bases and the J gene lost 6 bases, with 13 bases spanning the gap. Germline CDR1 reads LNHNV; CDR2 reads YYDKDF (reference sequence). This CDR3 comprises 12 residues. In DNA form, the CDR3 reads TGTGCCACCGCCCAGGGGCAACAGACCCAGTACTTC. Protein: CATAQGQQTQYF.

This chain joins TRBV5-6 and TRBJ2-1, with D unresolved. This CDR3 is 14 amino acids long. V dropped 2 bases and J dropped 3 bases, with 9 bases sitting between them. CDR1 is SGHDT and CDR2 is YYEEEE in the germline V gene. The CDR3 sequence is CASSFLAIYNEQFF. The CDR3, as DNA: TGTGCCAGCAGCTTTCTGGCGATCTACAATGAGCAGTTCTTC.

V and J are TRBV29-1 and TRBJ1-2; D is unresolved. Germline V gene data show CDR1 as SQVTM and CDR2 as ANQGSEA. Trimming shortened V by 3 bases and J by 9 bases, and 8 bases separated the two germline ends. The CDR3 is made up of 10 amino acids. CDR3 sequence (DNA): TGCAGCGTTGAGTTGAATCGCTACACCTTC. It encodes CSVELNRYTF.

V usage is TRBV18 and J usage is TRBJ2-7, with TRBD1 identical over 7 bases. Per the germline V gene, CDR1 is KGHSH and CDR2 is LQKENI. V lost 2 bases to trimming and J lost 7 bases; unmatched junction nucleotides: 11. The CDR3 has 15 residues. The DNA for the CDR3 is TGTGCCAGCTCACCAAACAGGGGTCGGACGGGGGAGCAGTACTTC. Its protein product is CASSPNRGRTGEQYF.

The chain couples TRBV4-3 to TRBJ2-1, with D uncertain. V shed 1 base and J shed 12 bases, with 13 bases lying between them. In germline, CDR1 is LGHNA, CDR2 YSLEER. The CDR3 loop spans 13 amino acids. This CDR3 is CASSQGLDRGQFF. The CDR3 region has the DNA TGCGCCAGCAGCCAAGGTCTCGACCGCGGGCAGTTCTTC.

This clone is a singleton in its sample. The chain is built from TRBV29-1 and TRBJ2-1; 7 bases are shared with TRBD1. V gave up 5 bases and J gave up 4 bases; unmatched junction bases: 14. CDR3 length: 16 amino acids. The V gene's germline CDR1 is SQVTM and CDR2 ANQGSEA. The CDR3 DNA is TGCAGCGTTCCCGATAATACAGGGGCTGTTTACAATGAGCAGTTCTTC. This translates into CSVPDNTGAVYNEQFF.